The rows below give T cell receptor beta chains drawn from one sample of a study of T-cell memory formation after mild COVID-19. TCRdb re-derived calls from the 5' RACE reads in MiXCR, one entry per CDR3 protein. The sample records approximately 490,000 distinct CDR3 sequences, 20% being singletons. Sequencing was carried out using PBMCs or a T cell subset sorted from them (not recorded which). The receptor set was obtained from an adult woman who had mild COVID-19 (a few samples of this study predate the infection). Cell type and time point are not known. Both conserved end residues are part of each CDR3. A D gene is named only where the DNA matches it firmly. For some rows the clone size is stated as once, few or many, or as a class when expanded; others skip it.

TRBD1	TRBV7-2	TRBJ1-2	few	TGTGCCAGCAGCACAACAGGGGGCGCCGGCTATGGCTACACCTTC	CASSTTGGAGYGYTF
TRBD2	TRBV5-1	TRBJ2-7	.	TGCGCCAGCAGCGGCCGGGGGGGCGGCTACGAGCAGTACTTC	CASSGRGGGYEQYF
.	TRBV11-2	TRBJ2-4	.	TGTGCCAGCAGCTTACCGGGACCCCAACGGGCCAAAAACATTCAGTACTTC	CASSLPGPQRAKNIQYF
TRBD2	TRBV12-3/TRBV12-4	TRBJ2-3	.	TGTGCCAGCAGTTTGGCTAGCGGGGGAGACACAGATACGCAGTATTTT	CASSLASGGDTDTQYF
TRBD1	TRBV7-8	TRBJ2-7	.	TGTGCCAGCAGCACCCCGGGACAGGGGCTTTCCTACGAGCAGTACTTC	CASSTPGQGLSYEQYF
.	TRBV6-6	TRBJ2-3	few	TGTGCCAGCAGTTACCCCACGGAGGGGGTTCACACAGATACGCAGTATTTT	CASSYPTEGVHTDTQYF
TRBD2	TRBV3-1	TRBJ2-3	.	TGTGCCAGCAGCCAAGTAAGCGGGGCCGCAGATACGCAGTATTTT	CASSQVSGAADTQYF
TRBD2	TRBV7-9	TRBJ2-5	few	TGTGCCAGCAGCTTAGCGCCTCTAGCGGGGTCCGGGGAGACCCAGTACTTC	CASSLAPLAGSGETQYF
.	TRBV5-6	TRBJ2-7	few	TGTGCCAGCAGCACGACTAGTAGCGAGCAGTACTTC	CASSTTSSEQYF
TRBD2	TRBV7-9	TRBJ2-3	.	TGTGCCAGCAGCCTCGCCGGGACTAGCGGGATAGCAGATACGCAGTATTTT	CASSLAGTSGIADTQYF
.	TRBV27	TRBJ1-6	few	TGTGCCAGCAGTTCCAAAGGACAGAGCAATTCACCCCTCCACTTT	CASSSKGQSNSPLHF
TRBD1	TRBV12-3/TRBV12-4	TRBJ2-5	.	TGTGCCAGCAGTTTGGAAGGGGGCGAGGGAGAGACCCAGTACTTC	CASSLEGGEGETQYF
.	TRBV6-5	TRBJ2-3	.	TGTGCCAGCAGTTTCTATAGCACAGATACGCAGTATTTT	CASSFYSTDTQYF
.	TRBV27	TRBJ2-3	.	TGTGCCACCGGGTATTTAGGGACAGATACGCAGTATTTT	CATGYLGTDTQYF
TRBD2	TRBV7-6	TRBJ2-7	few	TGTGCCAGCAGCTTAACTAGCGGGAGTGGGGAGCAGTACTTC	CASSLTSGSGEQYF
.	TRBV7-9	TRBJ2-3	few	TGTGCCAGCAGTTGGACAGCCCAGGGTACGCAGTATTTT	CASSWTAQGTQYF
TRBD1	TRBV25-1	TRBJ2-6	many	TGTGCCAGCAGTGTAACAGGGGGCTCTGGGGCCAACGTCCTGACTTTC	CASSVTGGSGANVLTF
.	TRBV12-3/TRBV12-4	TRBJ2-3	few	TGTGCCAGCAGTTTAGCCATGGTGGGCGGACCCACAGATACGCAGTATTTT	CASSLAMVGGPTDTQYF
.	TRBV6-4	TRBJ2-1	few	TGTGCCAGCAGTGACTCCGCAGGCGGAAATGAGCAGTTCTTC	CASSDSAGGNEQFF
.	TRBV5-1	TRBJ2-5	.	TGCGCCAGCAGCCGTCAGGTAGGAGAGACCCAGTACTTC	CASSRQVGETQYF
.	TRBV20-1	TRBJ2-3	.	TGCAGTGCTGAAAGGTCCACAGATACGCAGTATTTT	CSAERSTDTQYF
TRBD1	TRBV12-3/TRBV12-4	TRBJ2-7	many	TGTGCCAGCAGAATCACCCAGGGGGATAGCGTCTACGAGCAGTACTTC	CASRITQGDSVYEQYF
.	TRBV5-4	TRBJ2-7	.	TGTGCCAGCAGCTTTGGGCCACTCTGGCAGTACTTC	CASSFGPLWQYF
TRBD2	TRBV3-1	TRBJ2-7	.	TGTGCCAGCAGCCAAGAACTAGCGGGCTCTCTCTACGAGCAGTACTTC	CASSQELAGSLYEQYF
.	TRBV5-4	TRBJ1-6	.	TGTGCCAGCACCGGAGCAGGGCACTCACCCCTCCACTTT	CASTGAGHSPLHF
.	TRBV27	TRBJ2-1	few	TGTGCCAGCAGTTCCCCCGTTGGGAGCGAGCAGTTCTTC	CASSSPVGSEQFF
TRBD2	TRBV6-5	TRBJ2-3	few	TGTGCCAGCAGTAGAGGACTAGCGGGACTTAGCACAGATACGCAGTATTTT	CASSRGLAGLSTDTQYF
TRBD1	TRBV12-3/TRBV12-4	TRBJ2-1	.	TGTGCCAGCAGTTATGGACAGGGGATACAGTTCTTC	CASSYGQGIQFF
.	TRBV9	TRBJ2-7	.	TGTGCCAGCAGCGTAGGTGGTTACGGCTGGGACGAGCAGTACTTC	CASSVGGYGWDEQYF
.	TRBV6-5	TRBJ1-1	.	TGTGCCAGCAGTGTTCTCAACGTCAAGGGGCGAGGCACTGAAGCTTTCTTT	CASSVLNVKGRGTEAFF
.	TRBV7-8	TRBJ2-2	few	TGTGCCAGCAGCTTAGTTGCCCAGTCCGGGGAGCTGTTTTTT	CASSLVAQSGELFF
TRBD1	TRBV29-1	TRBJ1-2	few	TGCAGCGTTGACGAGGGGGCGGATGGCTACACCTTC	CSVDEGADGYTF
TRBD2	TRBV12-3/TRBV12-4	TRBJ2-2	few	TGTGCCAGCAGTTTCCCCCCCTTGGGCCAGCGGGGGGCTTACACCGGGGAGCTGTTTTTT	CASSFPPLGQRGAYTGELFF
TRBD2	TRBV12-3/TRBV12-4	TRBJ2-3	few	TGTGCCAGCAGTTTAGCGCGGGGGGCAAGAGATACGCAGTATTTT	CASSLARGARDTQYF
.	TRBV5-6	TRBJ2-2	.	TGTGCCAGCAGTCTCGGGCACGGTGCACCCGGGGAGCTGTTTTTT	CASSLGHGAPGELFF
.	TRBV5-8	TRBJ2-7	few	TGTGCCAGCAGCTTTCTAAACTACGAGCAGTACTTC	CASSFLNYEQYF
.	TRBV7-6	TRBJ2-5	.	TGTGCCAGCAGCCCACCTTCACTCTACGGACAGTCGGTGTGGGAGACCCAGTACTTC	CASSPPSLYGQSVWETQYF
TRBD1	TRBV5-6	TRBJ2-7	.	TGTGCCAGCAGGCCTTTGGGGACAGGGGGCGGCTACGAGCAGTACTTC	CASRPLGTGGGYEQYF
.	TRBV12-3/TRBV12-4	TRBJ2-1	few	TGTGCCAGCAGGGGTACAGGCTCCGAGCGGTTCTTC	CASRGTGSERFF
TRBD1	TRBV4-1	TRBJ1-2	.	TGCGCCAGCAGCCAAGAAGGGGGCAGGAGCTTTACTGGCTACACCTTC	CASSQEGGRSFTGYTF
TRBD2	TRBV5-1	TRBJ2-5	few	TGCGCCAGCAGCTGGAGCGGGGGGTTGGAGACCCAGTACTTC	CASSWSGGLETQYF
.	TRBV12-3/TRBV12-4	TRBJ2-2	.	TGTGCCAGCAGTTCAAAACAGGGAGTAAACACCGGGGAGCTGTTTTTT	CASSSKQGVNTGELFF
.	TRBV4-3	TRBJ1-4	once	TGCGCCAGCAGTCCTAGGCCAGGGTCTAATGAAAAACTGTTTTTT	CASSPRPGSNEKLFF
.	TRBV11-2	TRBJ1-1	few	TGTGCCAGCAGCGTACGGGGCGGCGGGGGTCTTGAAGCTTTCTTT	CASSVRGGGGLEAFF